The present T cell receptor (beta chain) was sequenced within a study of technical replicates of blood from a few donors. TCRdb keeps only in-frame clones here, not all; method: immunoSEQ multiplex PCR. In the table there are under 85,000 clones, 91% of which are singletons. V trimming: 2 bases; J trimming: 1 base; junction bases outside the gene matches: 4. Germline V gene data show CDR1 as SGDLS and CDR2 as YYNGEE. The CDR3 runs to 16 residues. Material: T cells isolated from PBMCs. The V call is TRBV9, the J call TRBJ2-2; 8 nucleotides line up with TRBD2. The clonotype originates from a human donor in good health. Some clones in this sample may be carry-over from other donors' samples. The CDR3 bases are TGTGCCAGCAGCGTCCCTAGCGGGCTGAACACCGGGGAGCTGTTTTTT. As protein: CASSVPSGLNTGELFF. Together with reference TRBV9 and TRBJ2-2, the CDR3 gives the full variable domain: DSGVTQTPKHLITATGQRVTLRCSPRSGDLSVYWYQQSLDQGLQFLIQYYNGEERAKGNILERFSAQQFPDLHSELNLSSLELGDSALYFCASSVPSGLNTGELFFGEGSRLTVL.